Listed below are T cell receptor beta chains from one sample, sequenced in a study of T cell responses to AZD1222 COVID-19 vaccine. Sequenced by immunoSEQ multiplex PCR; TCRdb stores in-frame clones only, minus some. The sample has 110,000 to 150,000 clones, around 92% seen once; the top ten hold 1.5% to 2%. The sequences come from peripheral blood, collected on day 0 of AZD1222 vaccination. The receptors shown here come from an adult in good health. CDR3s include the opening cysteine and the closing phenylalanine or tryptophan. D genes are given only for firm matches. Only part of the rows carry a size: once, few, many, or a class if the clone is expanded.

TRBV19	TRBJ1-2	.	.	TGTGCCAGTAGTAGGACAACTAACTATGGCTACACCTTC	CASSRTTNYGYTF
TRBV24-1	TRBJ2-7	.	once	TGTGCCACCAGTCGTTCGAGCTCCTACGAGCAGTACTTC	CATSRSSSYEQYF
TRBV27	TRBJ1-5	TRBD1	.	TGTGCCAGCAGCCCAGGGGGCTATTCCCTTTATAGCAATCAGCCCCAGCATTTT	CASSPGGYSLYSNQPQHF
TRBV4-2	TRBJ2-1	.	.	TGTGCCAGCAGCCAAGATCTCCTGAGCTCCTACAATGAGCAGTTCTTC	CASSQDLLSSYNEQFF
TRBV6-6	TRBJ1-3	.	.	TGTGCCAGCAGTCAAAGCCCCGCCAGGGGTTGGGGTGGAAACACCATATATTTT	CASSQSPARGWGGNTIYF
TRBV19	TRBJ2-7	.	.	TGTGCCAGTAGTTACGACCACGAGCAGTACTTC	CASSYDHEQYF
TRBV10-3	TRBJ2-7	TRBD1	.	TGTGCCATCAGCAAGGACAGGGGGAACTCCTACGAGCAGTACTTC	CAISKDRGNSYEQYF
TRBV6-5	TRBJ1-1	.	.	TGTGCCAGCACCCCTACGGGTGGAGGACACACTGAAGCTTTCTTT	CASTPTGGGHTEAFF
TRBV28	TRBJ1-2	.	.	TGTGCCAGCAGTTTGCGCACTAACTATGGCTACACCTTC	CASSLRTNYGYTF
TRBV6-6	TRBJ2-7	TRBD2	.	TGTGCCAGCAGTTACTCCAGCGGGGGGGGGTACGAGCAGTACTTC	CASSYSSGGGYEQYF
TRBV5-1	TRBJ1-2	.	once	TGCGCCAGCAGTCAGGGTGCCTATGGCTACACCTTC	CASSQGAYGYTF
TRBV3-1/TRBV3-2	TRBJ1-6	TRBD1	.	TGTGCCAGCAGCCTACACGGACAGGGAGGGCCCTATAATTCACCCCTCCACTTT	CASSLHGQGGPYNSPLHF
TRBV5-1	TRBJ1-1	.	.	TGCGCCAGCAGCCCGTGGGGCCTCACAGGGTCTGGCACTGAAGCTTTCTTT	CASSPWGLTGSGTEAFF
TRBV18	TRBJ1-5	TRBD1	.	TGTGCCAGCTCAACCGGGACAGGGGGTTTGCAGCCCCAGCATTTT	CASSTGTGGLQPQHF
TRBV4-2	TRBJ1-5	.	.	TGTGCCAGCAGCCAAGATTTGGGTGGGGATCAGCCCCAGCATTTT	CASSQDLGGDQPQHF
TRBV10-2	TRBJ1-2	.	.	TGCGCCAGCAAAGTGCTGGGGGCGAGTGGCTACACCTTC	CASKVLGASGYTF
TRBV2	TRBJ1-2	.	.	TGTGCCAGCAGTGTCCGGGGGGGTGACTATGGCTACACCTTC	CASSVRGGDYGYTF
TRBV18	TRBJ1-6	.	.	TGTGCCAGCTCACCAGGGGGGCTGGATTCACCCCTCCACTTT	CASSPGGLDSPLHF
TRBV3-1/TRBV3-2	TRBJ2-7	TRBD1	few	TGTGCCAGCAGCCAAACAGGGGGCATCTCCTACGAGCAGTACTTC	CASSQTGGISYEQYF
TRBV7-2	TRBJ2-7	.	.	TGTGCCAGCCACGAAGGCAGGACCGAGCAGTACTTC	CASHEGRTEQYF
TRBV10-1	TRBJ1-6	TRBD1	.	TGCGCCAGCAGTGACCAACAGGGGAAGGAGGATTCACCCCTCCACTTT	CASSDQQGKEDSPLHF
TRBV24-1	TRBJ1-5	.	.	TGTGCCACCCAGGCTACGGGTACCAATCAGCCCCAGCATTTT	CATQATGTNQPQHF
TRBV4-1	TRBJ1-2	TRBD1	.	TGCGCCAGCAGCCAAGATCGGGGAGGACAGGTCCGTTCCTATGGCTACACCTTC	CASSQDRGGQVRSYGYTF
TRBV4-3	TRBJ1-2	.	.	TGCGCCAGCAGCCAAGTGGGCCAGCGGGGGGCCTATGGCTACACCTTC	CASSQVGQRGAYGYTF
TRBV11-2	TRBJ1-3	.	.	TGTGCCAGCAGCTTAGCGGGGTTGTTAGGAAACACCATATATTTT	CASSLAGLLGNTIYF
TRBV6-2/TRBV6-3	TRBJ2-7	TRBD1	.	TGTGCCAGCAGTTACTCCGGACAGGGCGGCTACGAGCAGTACTTC	CASSYSGQGGYEQYF
TRBV18	TRBJ2-3	TRBD2	.	TGTGCCAGCTCACCTAGCGGGGGAAGCTGGGATACGCAGTATTTT	CASSPSGGSWDTQYF
TRBV6-5	TRBJ1-5	.	.	TGTGCCAGCAGTAGGGGATGGGATGTCAATCAGCCCCAGCATTTT	CASSRGWDVNQPQHF
TRBV30	TRBJ1-6	.	.	TGTGCCTGGAGTGTAGTAGGACGTTATAATTCACCCCTCCACTTT	CAWSVVGRYNSPLHF
TRBV7-2	TRBJ2-7	TRBD2	.	TGTGCCAGCAGCGAGACTAGCCGAAGCTCCTACGAGCAGTACTTC	CASSETSRSSYEQYF
TRBV10-3	TRBJ2-1	TRBD1	once	TGTGCCATCAGTGATACCGGGACAGGGGCCTACAATGAGCAGTTCTTC	CAISDTGTGAYNEQFF
TRBV5-4	TRBJ1-1	.	.	TGTGCCAGCAGCCCGGACCGTCGAAGGGCTTTCTTT	CASSPDRRRAFF
TRBV5-4	TRBJ2-3	.	once	TGTGCCAGCAGCCTATCTGGAGGGGATAGCACAGATACGCAGTATTTT	CASSLSGGDSTDTQYF
TRBV10-2	TRBJ1-2	.	.	TGCGCCAGCACCCCCGGGCGGGACTATGGCTACACCTTC	CASTPGRDYGYTF
TRBV18	TRBJ2-3	.	.	TGTGCCAGCTCATCCTACGACGCAGATACGCAGTATTTT	CASSSYDADTQYF
TRBV28	TRBJ1-2	TRBD1	.	TGTGCCAGCAGTTTAGGGGACAGGCGCCGTCTTGGCTACACCTTC	CASSLGDRRRLGYTF
TRBV25-1	TRBJ1-2	.	.	TGTGCCAGCAGTGCCTCCCGACGGAATTCGCATGGCTACACCTTC	CASSASRRNSHGYTF
TRBV6-5	TRBJ1-1	.	.	TGTGCCAGCAGTTACTCCACTCAGTCTGGGGGTACTGAAGCTTTCTTT	CASSYSTQSGGTEAFF
TRBV7-3	TRBJ1-1	TRBD1	few	TGTGCCAGCAGCCCTACAGGGGGGGGCACTGAAGCTTTCTTT	CASSPTGGGTEAFF
TRBV10-3	TRBJ1-4	TRBD1	.	TGTGCCATCAGTGAGTCGACAGGGCCAAATGAAAAACTGTTTTTT	CAISESTGPNEKLFF
TRBV10-3	TRBJ2-3	TRBD2	.	TGTGCCACGGCCTATTTAGCGGGGGAGTATACAGATACGCAGTATTTT	CATAYLAGEYTDTQYF
TRBV6-5	TRBJ1-2	.	once	TGTGCCAGCACTAGTAACTATGGCTACACCTTC	CASTSNYGYTF
TRBV7-9	TRBJ1-5	.	.	TGTGCCAGCAGCTACCGGGACAACTATCAGCCCCAGCATTTT	CASSYRDNYQPQHF
TRBV12-3/TRBV12-4	TRBJ2-7	TRBD1	.	TGTGCCAGCAGTCTCAGACAGGGTCAAGAGCAGTACTTC	CASSLRQGQEQYF
TRBV7-2	TRBJ2-7	.	.	TGTGCCAGCAGCTTAGTTCTGGGGGCCGACGAGCAGTACTTC	CASSLVLGADEQYF
TRBV9	TRBJ2-7	.	once	TGTGCCAGCAGCGTATCGGACTACGAGCAGTACTTC	CASSVSDYEQYF
TRBV5-1	TRBJ1-5	.	.	TGCGCCAGCAGCTTAGGGGACCTCAATCAGCCCCAGCATTTT	CASSLGDLNQPQHF
TRBV7-2	TRBJ2-2	.	.	TGTGCCAGCAGCTTAGAGGGCGGGGCGAACACCGGGGAGCTGTTTTTT	CASSLEGGANTGELFF
TRBV2	TRBJ1-5	.	.	TGTGCCAGCAGTGCGACTTTCGGGCAGCCCCAGCATTTT	CASSATFGQPQHF
TRBV7-9	TRBJ2-1	.	few	TGTGCCAGCAGCCTGGCCCGGGGGCTATACAATGAGCAGTTCTTC	CASSLARGLYNEQFF
TRBV10-2	TRBJ1-4	.	once	TGCGCCAGCAGTGACCCAGGGGTTAATGAAAAACTGTTTTTT	CASSDPGVNEKLFF
TRBV5-1	TRBJ2-7	.	once	TGCGCCAGCAGCTTGTTCACCCCAGTTGCATCCTACGAGCAGTACTTC	CASSLFTPVASYEQYF
TRBV28	TRBJ2-3	.	.	TGTGCCAGCAGTTTAGGAATCACGGGGGCGACCACAGATACGCAGTATTTT	CASSLGITGATTDTQYF
TRBV19	TRBJ1-2	.	.	TGTGCCAGTAGGACGACAGGAGGTTATGGCTACACCTTC	CASRTTGGYGYTF
TRBV5-1	TRBJ1-6	.	.	TGCGCCAGCAGCACCCCGGCAACTAATTCACCCCTCCACTTT	CASSTPATNSPLHF
TRBV10-3	TRBJ2-5	.	.	TGTGCCATCCGCAGGGAGGTTGGCCAAGAGACCCAGTACTTC	CAIRREVGQETQYF